The 21 T cell receptor beta chains listed next were all sequenced from one sample in a study of post-analysis software for immune sequencing data. Study-level results: Controls had lower frequencies than patients of four or five TRBV segments, which included TRBV5-6, TRBV5-1 and TRBV20-1.

Their recognized antigens are unknown. Built from TCR beta cDNA, the libraries had unique molecular identifiers in them. MiXCR was run by TCRdb on the PCR reads, yielding one entry per CDR3 protein. The repertoire holds almost 700,000 distinct CDR3 sequences, with approximately 59% as singletons. Source material: blood. The receptors originated from a girl aged 2-15 years with multiple sclerosis.

The chain carries TRBV29-1 and TRBJ2-3; 7 bases agree with TRBD1. The CDR3 is 15 residues long. J gave up 2 bases and V 2 bases, and 7 bases lay outside the gene matches. Germline V CDR1 and CDR2: SQVTM, ANQGSEA. The CDR3 sequence is CSVESPDRPTDTQYF. CDR3 coding DNA: TGCAGCGTTGAATCCCCGGACAGGCCCACAGATACGCAGTATTTT.

The chain has TRBV4-1 and TRBJ2-7; D remains unclear. This CDR3 has 16 amino acids. CDR1 and CDR2 (germline): MGHRA, YSYEKL. V was shortened by 0 bases and J by 1 base, with 13 bases between the two germline ends. In DNA, the CDR3 is TGCGCCAGCAGCCAAGAAGAAGGGATAGGTTCCTACGAGCAGTACTTC. This translates into CASSQEEGIGSYEQYF.

The V gene is TRBV6-6, the J gene TRBJ2-7; D gene unclear. Looked up from germline, CDR1 is MNHNY and CDR2 is SVGAGI (reference sequence). There are 13 residues in the CDR3. Trimming removed 8 bases at V and 1 base at J, with 12 bases between. The CDR3 DNA is TGTGCCAGCGGACCGACGATTTCCTACGAGCAGTACTTC. Translating gives CASGPTISYEQYF.

CDR3 nucleotides: TGCGCCAGCAGGTTAGGGACTAGCGTGAACACCGGGGAGCTGTTTTTT. It yields the protein CASRLGTSVNTGELFF. The chain uses TRBV5-1 and TRBJ2-2; 10 nucleotides match TRBD2. V was clipped by 5 bases and J by 1 base; unmatched bases: 5. Per the germline V gene, CDR1 is SGHRS and CDR2 is YFSETQ. CDR3 length: 16 amino acids.

The chain recombines TRBV24-1 with TRBJ2-5, with 8 bases fitting TRBD1. V gave up 5 bases and J gave up 3 bases; unmatched junction bases: 4. The CDR3 covers 14 residues. CDR1 is KGHDR and CDR2 is SFDVKD in the germline V gene. DNA of the CDR3: TGTGCCACCAGTGGACAGGGGCAAGAAGAGACCCAGTACTTC. Translating it yields CATSGQGQEETQYF.

The rearrangement links TRBV12-5 to TRBJ2-7, with 11 positions matching TRBD2. Germline values: CDR1 LGHNT, CDR2 FRNRAP. The V and J ends lost 1 base and 5 bases, in that order; junction bases with no gene match: 4. The CDR3 consists of 15 residues. In DNA form, the CDR3 reads TGTGCTAGTGGTTTGGGACTAGCGGGAAGCAACGAGCAGTACTTC. Protein sequence: CASGLGLAGSNEQYF.

This clonotype was seen only a few times. The J gene is TRBJ1-2, the V gene TRBV6-5, with D tentatively TRBD1 (5 bases). The germline gives CDR1 MNHEY, CDR2 SVGAGI. V was trimmed by 2 bases and J by 7 bases, leaving 8 bases between them. This CDR3 has 12 amino acids. CDR3 loop: CASSYLGGGYTF. CDR3 in DNA: TGTGCCAGCAGTTACCTGGGGGGTGGCTACACCTTC.

The V and J genes are TRBV15 and TRBJ2-2, with 9 bases matching TRBD2. V trimming: 4 bases; J trimming: 1 base; junction bases outside the gene matches: 13. Looked up from germline, CDR1 is LNHNV and CDR2 is YYDKDF (reference sequence). CDR3 length: 19 residues. CDR3 protein: CATSTSIAGVTRNTGELFF. The CDR3 DNA follows: TGTGCCACCAGCACCTCTATAGCGGGAGTCACCAGGAACACCGGGGAGCTGTTTTTT.

This clonotype was counted between two and nine times. This chain uses TRBV4-2 with TRBJ2-7, with a tentative D call TRBD1 (5 bases). With the DNA end fitting TRBJ2-5 better, the J assignment may be wrong. The CDR3 has 14 amino acids. Germline loops: CDR1 LGHNA, CDR2 YNFKEQ. In DNA, the CDR3 is TGTGCCAGCAGCCAAGAAACAGGTTGGAAGACCCAGTACTTC. Protein sequence: CASSQETGWKTQYF.

The genes are TRBV9 and TRBJ2-1; D remains unclear. Germline V gene sequence: CDR1 SGDLS, CDR2 YYNGEE. V shed 2 bases and J shed 7 bases, with 16 bases lying between them. The CDR3 has 15 residues. CDR3 sequence: CASSVGIALGNEQFF. CDR3 sequence (DNA): TGTGCCAGCAGCGTGGGGATAGCCCTTGGGAATGAGCAGTTCTTC.

V usage is TRBV7-8 and J usage is TRBJ2-5; the D gene is possibly TRBD2 (6 bases). CDR1 and CDR2 (germline): SGHVS, FQNEAQ. The V gene lost 9 bases and the J gene lost 5 bases, with 19 bases spanning the gap. This CDR3 comprises 14 residues. Written as DNA, the CDR3 is TGTGCCAGTAAAACGAGGGCGGGGTTGGAGACCCAGTACTTC. It encodes CASKTRAGLETQYF.

This clonotype was recorded a few times. The chain uses TRBV5-5 and TRBJ2-7; D remains ambiguous. The ends were cut back, 3 bases at V and 0 bases at J, with 7 bases in the middle. This CDR3 has 13 residues. Germline CDR1 and CDR2: SGHKS and YYEKEE (reference sequence). The CDR3 region has the DNA TGTGCCAGCAGCTCACTGGGCTCCTACGAGCAGTACTTC. This codes for CASSSLGSYEQYF.

The chain joins TRBV29-1 to TRBJ2-3; D is ambiguous. The length of the CDR3 is 13 residues. Germline-derived CDR1 and CDR2 are SQVTM and ANQGSEA. The ends were cut back, 4 bases at V and 2 bases at J, with 10 bases in the middle. The CDR3 nucleotides read TGCAGCGTTGGTTACCCGTTCACAGATACGCAGTATTTT. Translation: CSVGYPFTDTQYF.

This clonotype has more than one count but fewer than ten. The rearrangement joins TRBV20-1 to TRBJ2-5; perhaps TRBD1 as D (6 bases). The J call may not be correct, given that the DNA end is closer to TRBJ2-7. CDR1 is DFQATT, CDR2 SNEGSKA, per germline (reference sequence). The CDR3 length is 12 residues. CDR3: CSASTGSDEQYF. CDR3 in DNA: TGCAGTGCTAGCACAGGGAGCGACGAGCAGTACTTC.

The chain links TRBV28 to TRBJ2-7; 7 nucleotides match TRBD2. V was clipped by 5 bases and J by 2 bases; unmatched bases: 9. Germline loops: CDR1 MDHEN, CDR2 SYDVKM. This CDR3 region has 15 residues. The CDR3 reads CASSGHSGGTYEQYF. For the CDR3, the DNA is TGTGCCAGCAGTGGCCACTCGGGAGGTACCTACGAGCAGTACTTC.

This clonotype was counted a few times. The chain recombines TRBV12-3 or TRBV12-4 with TRBJ2-5; no reliable D call. CDR3 length: 14 residues. V lost 3 bases to trimming and J lost 5 bases, with 13 bases between them. The CDR3 DNA follows: TGTGCCAGCAGTTTCGGCCCCTCGGAGGAGACCCAGTACTTC. This gives the protein CASSFGPSEETQYF.

The CDR3 loop reads CAWRPGTGGYGYTF. CDR3 bases: TGTGCCTGGAGACCCGGGACAGGGGGGTATGGCTACACCTTC. The chain is built from TRBV30 and TRBJ1-2; 11 nucleotides line up with TRBD1. The germline V gene encodes CDR1 GTSNPN and CDR2 SVGIG (reference sequence). The CDR3 covers 14 residues. The trim removed 3 bases at V and 5 bases at J, leaving 5 bases unmatched.

The chain uses TRBV7-2 and TRBJ2-5; D might be TRBD1 (6 bases). The germline gives CDR1 SGHTA, CDR2 FQGNSA. Trimming left V 5 bases short and J 5 bases short, with 15 bases between. The CDR3 extends over 14 amino acids. In nucleotides, the CDR3 is TGTGCCAGCAGCGCAACAGGGATGGGGGAGACCCAGTACTTC. Amino acids: CASSATGMGETQYF.

The chain employs TRBV19 and TRBJ1-4, with 7 bases lining up with TRBD1. Germline loops: CDR1 LNHDA, CDR2 SQIVND (reference sequence). The CDR3 extends over 16 amino acids. The V and J ends lost 5 bases and 7 bases, in that order; junction bases with no gene match: 13. The CDR3, as DNA: TGTGCCAGTAGTGTTCATCCGGGACAGCTGGTTGAAAAACTGTTTTTT. Translating gives CASSVHPGQLVEKLFF.

As to this clonotype: At one of its ends the junction is not consistent with the germline gene, which may arise from a read error. The chain couples TRBV6-6 to TRBJ2-3, with 10 bases aligning to TRBD2. Germline V gene sequence: CDR1 MNHNY, CDR2 SVGAGI (reference sequence). This CDR3 has 14 amino acids. The CDR3 DNA sequence: TGTGTCAGCAGTCTGGGACTAGCGTTAGATACGCAGTATTTT. This encodes CVSSLGLALDTQYF.

The CDR3 reads CSVEDKGLTGEFLYNEQFF. DNA for the CDR3: TGCAGCGTTGAAGATAAGGGACTGACAGGGGAATTTCTCTACAATGAGCAGTTCTTC. The V and J genes are TRBV29-1 and TRBJ2-1; TRBD1 matches at 8 bases. CDR3 size: 19 residues. Germline V CDR1 and CDR2: SQVTM, ANQGSEA. V was pared by 0 bases and J by 3 bases, with 16 bases of the junction left unmatched.